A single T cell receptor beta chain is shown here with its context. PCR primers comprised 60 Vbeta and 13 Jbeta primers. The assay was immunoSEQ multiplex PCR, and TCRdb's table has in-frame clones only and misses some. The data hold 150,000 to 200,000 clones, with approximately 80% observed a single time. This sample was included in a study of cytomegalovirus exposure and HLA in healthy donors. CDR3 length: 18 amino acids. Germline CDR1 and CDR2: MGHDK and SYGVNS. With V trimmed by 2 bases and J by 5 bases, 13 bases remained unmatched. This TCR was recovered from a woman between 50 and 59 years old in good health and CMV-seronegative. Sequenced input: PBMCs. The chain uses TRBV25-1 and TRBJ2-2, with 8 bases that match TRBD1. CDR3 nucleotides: TGTGCCAGCAGTGAAGTAGGACAGGGTGGATTTGGGACCGGGGAGCTGTTTTTT. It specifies CASSEVGQGGFGTGELFF.